This record covers a single T cell receptor beta chain. The entry originates in a study of blood T cell repertoires in COVID-19. The CDR3 contains 15 residues. Trimming shortened V by 3 bases and J by 6 bases, and 20 bases separated the two germline ends. CDR1 is SQVTM, CDR2 ANQGSEA, per germline. Clones were read by immunoSEQ multiplex PCR, and TCRdb kept only the in-frame ones, dropping some. The sample includes fewer than 350,000 clones, approximately 86% seen only once; the top ten take about 10%. The TCR was taken from a man aged 35 to 55 with active or convalescent COVID-19. Sequencing was carried out using peripheral blood. V usage is TRBV29-1 and J usage is TRBJ1-2; D possibly corresponds to TRBD1 (5 bases). The CDR3 DNA reads as TGCAGCGTTGAGGGCGTATTCCGGACAACCGATGGCTACACCTTC. Protein product: CSVEGVFRTTDGYTF.